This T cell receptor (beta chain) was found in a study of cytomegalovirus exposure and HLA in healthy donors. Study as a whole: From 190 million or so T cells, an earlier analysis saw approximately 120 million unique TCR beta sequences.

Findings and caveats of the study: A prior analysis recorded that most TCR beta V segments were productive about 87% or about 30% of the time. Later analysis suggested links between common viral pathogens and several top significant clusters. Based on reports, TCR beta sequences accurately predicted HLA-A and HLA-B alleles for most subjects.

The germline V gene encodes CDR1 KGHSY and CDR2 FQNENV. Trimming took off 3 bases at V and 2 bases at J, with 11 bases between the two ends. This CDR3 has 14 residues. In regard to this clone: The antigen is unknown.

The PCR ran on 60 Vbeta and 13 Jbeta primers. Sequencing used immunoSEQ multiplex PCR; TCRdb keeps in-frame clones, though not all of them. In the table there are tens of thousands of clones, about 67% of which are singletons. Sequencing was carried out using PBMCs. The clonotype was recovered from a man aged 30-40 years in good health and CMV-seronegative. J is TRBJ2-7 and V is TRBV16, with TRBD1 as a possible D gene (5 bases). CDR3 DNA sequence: TGTGCCAGCAGCCAGGCGGACAACGCCTACGAGCAGTACTTC. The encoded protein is CASSQADNAYEQYF.